These 24 T cell receptor beta chains share one sample of origin, sequenced in a study of CD8+ T cells in alopecia areata. The treatment: oral pan-JAK inhibitor, 5-10 mg twice daily. The sequencing template was cDNA reverse transcribed from extracted RNA. Profiled with immunoSEQ multiplex PCR; TCRdb holds only in-frame clones, not every one. The sample has nearly 95,000 clones; about two thirds are singletons. Sample: CD8+ T cells sorted from blood, taken at week 44, from a patient treated with tofacitinib. Receptors originate from a human donor with alopecia areata.

The gene calls are TRBV4-3 and TRBJ2-6; D is undetermined. This CDR3 has 16 amino acids. CDR1 and CDR2 from the germline V gene are LGHNA and YSLEER. Trimming left V 4 bases short and J 1 base short, with 11 bases between. CDR3 bases: TGCGCCAGCAGCCCTGGATTAGGTTCTGGGGCCAACGTCCTGACTTTC. Its protein product is CASSPGLGSGANVLTF.

The chain joins TRBV7-9 to TRBJ1-4, with a possible D match to TRBD1 (5 bases). Germline-derived CDR1 and CDR2 are SEHNR and FQNEAQ (reference sequence). Between the trimmed V and J ends, which lost 1 base and 5 bases, there was a span of 5 bases. The CDR3 is 13 amino acids. CDR3 loop: CASSLEGNEKLFF. The CDR3 bases are TGTGCCAGCAGCTTAGAGGGGAATGAAAAACTGTTTTTT.

The chain combines TRBV4-1 with TRBJ1-1; weak D call: TRBD1 (6 bases). Germline V gene data show CDR1 as MGHRA and CDR2 as YSYEKL. The CDR3 covers 16 residues. Trimming removed 0 bases at V and 4 bases at J, with 15 bases between. CDR3 amino acids: CASSQDWGGVITEAFF. For the CDR3, the DNA is TGCGCCAGCAGCCAAGATTGGGGGGGCGTGATCACTGAAGCTTTCTTT.

The chain has TRBV13 and TRBJ2-1, with TRBD1 identical over 7 bases. CDR1 and CDR2 (germline): PRHDT, FYEKMQ (reference sequence). Germline trimming cut 5 bases from V and 5 bases from J; bases unmatched to any gene: 3. The CDR3 is made up of 13 amino acids. In DNA, the CDR3 is TGTGCCAGCAGCCTGGGACAGCACAATGAGCAGTTCTTC. Translated, it gives CASSLGQHNEQFF.

V usage is TRBV2 and J usage is TRBJ2-3, with D perhaps matching TRBD1 or TRBD2 (5 bases each). CDR1 and CDR2 from the germline V gene are SNHLY and FYNNEI. CDR3 size: 15 residues. Trimming shortened V by 2 bases and J by 3 bases, and 12 bases separated the two germline ends. The CDR3 region is CASSESGPGTDTQYF. For the CDR3, the DNA is TGTGCCAGCAGTGAATCGGGGCCAGGGACAGATACGCAGTATTTT. The variable domain in full, with the rest retrieved from reference TRBV2 and TRBJ2-3, is EPEVTQTPSHQVTQMGQEVILRCVPISNHLYFYWYRQILGQKVEFLVSFYNNEISEKSEIFDDQFSVERPDGSNFTLKIRSTKLEDSAMYFCASSESGPGTDTQYFGPGTRLTVL.

This clone came up a few times. This sequence joins TRBV4-3 and TRBJ1-2, with D tentatively TRBD1 (6 bases). Germline CDR1 reads LGHNA; CDR2 reads YSLEER. V lost 0 bases, J lost 2 bases, and 16 bases lay in between. The CDR3 has 17 amino acids. CDR3 in DNA: TGCGCCAGCAGCCAAGATAGGGAGGGGGACCAAAACTATGGCTACACCTTC. This translates into CASSQDREGDQNYGYTF.

The chain combines TRBV11-2 with TRBJ1-5; D remains unclear. CDR1 is SGHAT, CDR2 FQNNGV, per germline. V was trimmed by 2 bases and J by 0 bases, leaving 14 bases between them. CDR3 length equals 17 residues. The CDR3 loop reads CASSLFPLQSSNQPQHF. The CDR3 nucleotides are TGTGCCAGCAGCTTATTCCCCCTACAGAGTAGCAATCAGCCCCAGCATTTT. Full variable domain (rest looked up from reference TRBV11-2 and TRBJ1-5): EAGVAQSPRYKIIEKRQSVAFWCNPISGHATLYWYQQILGQGPKLLIQFQNNGVVDDSQLPKDRFSAERLKGVDSTLKIQPAKLEDSAVYLCASSLFPLQSSNQPQHFGDGTRLSIL.

The CDR3 DNA follows: TGCAGCGTTCCTAACCGGGGCCCTGAAGCTTTCTTT. It translates to CSVPNRGPEAFF. The gene calls are TRBV29-1 and TRBJ1-1; TRBD1 is a possible D gene (5 bases). CDR3 size: 12 residues. The germline gives CDR1 SQVTM, CDR2 ANQGSEA. Trimming pared 5 bases from V and 6 bases from J, leaving 13 bases between.

The genes are TRBV14 and TRBJ2-6; no definite D call. Trimming removed 1 base from V and 4 bases from J, with 20 bases in between. Looked up from germline, CDR1 is SGHDN and CDR2 is FVKESK. The CDR3 length is 19 residues. DNA for the CDR3: TGTGCCAGCAGCCAAGTCTCGACATGGCGGAATTCCGGGGCCAACGTCCTGACTTTC. Translation gives CASSQVSTWRNSGANVLTF.

The chain employs TRBV28 and TRBJ1-5; D uncertain. Trimming took 5 bases from V and 9 from J, leaving 14 bases between them. Looked up from germline, CDR1 is MDHEN and CDR2 is SYDVKM. The CDR3 contains 13 residues. In DNA form, the CDR3 reads TGTGCCAGCAGTGCTCAGGTCAGCGGGCCCCAGCATTTT. This sequence encodes CASSAQVSGPQHF. Filled out from reference TRBV28 and TRBJ1-5, the complete variable domain reads DVKVTQSSRYLVKRTGEKVFLECVQDMDHENMFWYRQDPGLGLRLIYFSYDVKMKEKGDIPEGYSVSREKKERFSLILESASTNQTSMYLCASSAQVSGPQHFGDGTRLSIL.

The rearrangement joins TRBV2 to TRBJ2-2; D gene ambiguous. The CDR3 runs to 10 residues. The germline V gene has CDR1 SNHLY and CDR2 FYNNEI. With 8 bases removed from V and 14 bases from J, the gap between germline ends came to 12 bases. In DNA, the CDR3 is TGTGCCAGCCGGGCCCTCGGACTGTTTTTT. Residues: CASRALGLFF.

This chain links TRBV29-1 with TRBJ2-5; possibly TRBD2 for D (6 bases). Germline V lookup: CDR1 SQVTM, CDR2 ANQGSEA. Deletions cut 1 base from V and 7 bases from J, with 10 bases between. The CDR3 runs to 12 residues. The CDR3 loop reads CSVEGRDGTQYF. CDR3 DNA: TGCAGCGTTGAAGGGAGGGACGGGACCCAGTACTTC.

The chain carries TRBV30 and TRBJ2-7; D unresolved. Trimming removed 4 bases from V and 4 bases from J, with 8 bases in between. The CDR3 has 11 amino acids. Per germline, CDR1 GTSNPN and CDR2 SVGIG (reference sequence). CDR3 sequence reads: CAWTGTYEQYF. CDR3 bases: TGTGCCTGGACCGGAACTTACGAGCAGTACTTC.

This rearrangement joins TRBV7-2 to TRBJ1-2, with D unclear. CDR1 is SGHTA, CDR2 FQGNSA, per germline. Between the trimmed V and J ends, which lost 1 base and 4 bases, there was a span of 13 bases. There are 15 residues in the CDR3. CDR3 sequence reads: CASSLERSILYGYTF. DNA of the CDR3: TGTGCCAGCAGCTTAGAACGGTCTATCCTCTATGGCTACACCTTC.

The chain couples TRBV9 to TRBJ2-7; 8 nucleotides align to TRBD2. J gave up 2 bases and V 2 bases, and 6 bases lay outside the gene matches. The CDR3 is 15 residues long. Germline CDR1 SGDLS, CDR2 YYNGEE. The CDR3 reads CASSVSSGETYEQYF. CDR3 coding DNA: TGTGCCAGCAGCGTGAGTAGCGGGGAGACCTACGAGCAGTACTTC.

The V gene is TRBV29-1, the J gene TRBJ2-2, with D perhaps TRBD2 (6 bases). Germline V gene lookup returns CDR1 SQVTM and CDR2 ANQGSEA. The CDR3 has 14 amino acids. Trimming took off 8 bases at V and 2 bases at J, with 15 bases between the two ends. The CDR3 coding sequence is TGCAGCACCCCGGACTACGATAACACCGGGGAGCTGTTTTTT. Its protein product is CSTPDYDNTGELFF.

The V and J genes are TRBV29-1 and TRBJ1-1; TRBD1 matches at 10 bases. The CDR3 covers 14 residues. The germline gives CDR1 SQVTM, CDR2 ANQGSEA. Trimming removed 6 bases from V and 5 bases from J; junction bases left unmatched: 9. The CDR3 spells CSVSGTGVRTEAFF. Here the CDR3 DNA reads TGCAGCGTAAGCGGGACAGGGGTTAGGACTGAAGCTTTCTTT.

J is TRBJ2-5 and V is TRBV10-3, with TRBD2 matching 8 bases. The V gene's germline CDR1 is ENHRY and CDR2 SYGVKD. This CDR3 region has 16 residues. V lost 1 base to trimming and J lost 5 bases; unmatched junction nucleotides: 9. The CDR3 sequence: CAISEWVASGSETQYF. The CDR3 bases are TGTGCCATCAGTGAGTGGGTGGCTAGCGGGTCGGAGACCCAGTACTTC.

This clone has just a few counts. The J gene is TRBJ2-3, the V gene TRBV29-1; 10 bases are a match to TRBD2. CDR1 SQVTM and CDR2 ANQGSEA come from the germline V gene. V trimming: 4 bases; J trimming: 4 bases; junction bases outside the gene matches: 11. This CDR3 is built from 16 residues. CDR3 in DNA: TGCAGCGTTGCCGGGGGTAGCGGGGGGCCCGCAGATACGCAGTATTTT. Encoded protein: CSVAGGSGGPADTQYF.

The chain combines TRBV4-3 with TRBJ2-3; TRBD2 is a possible D gene (5 bases). The CDR3 extends over 15 amino acids. The germline gives CDR1 LGHNA, CDR2 YSLEER. With 1 base removed from V and 2 bases from J, the gap between germline ends came to 10 bases. For the CDR3, the DNA is TGCGCCAGCAGCCAAGTCCAGCGGCCCACAGATACGCAGTATTTT. It is translated as CASSQVQRPTDTQYF.

J is TRBJ2-3 and V is TRBV2; perhaps TRBD2 as D (6 bases). Germline V gene data show CDR1 as SNHLY and CDR2 as FYNNEI. The CDR3 extends over 19 amino acids. Trimming took off 8 bases at V and 3 bases at J, with 30 bases between the two ends. The CDR3 here is CASGTQGGSPSRHTDTQYF. For the CDR3, the DNA is TGTGCCAGCGGTACCCAGGGAGGTTCCCCTTCCCGACATACAGATACGCAGTATTTT.

The rearrangement links TRBV13 to TRBJ1-1; D ambiguous. V was pared by 8 bases and J by 3 bases, with 13 bases between. Germline values: CDR1 PRHDT, CDR2 FYEKMQ (reference sequence). This CDR3 has 13 residues. CDR3 in DNA: TGTGCCAGCGAGGCGGGGAGGCACACTGAAGCTTTCTTT. Translating it yields CASEAGRHTEAFF.

This chain joins TRBV4-1 and TRBJ2-3; TRBD2 matches 11 bases. The ends lost 0 bases at V and 4 bases at J; junction bases unmatched: 9. The CDR3 contains 18 residues. In germline, CDR1 is MGHRA, CDR2 YSYEKL. CDR3 DNA: TGCGCCAGCAGCCAAGATTCAGTGATAGCGGGGGGGCCAGATACGCAGTATTTT. The encoded protein is CASSQDSVIAGGPDTQYF.

This chain joins TRBV2 and TRBJ1-1; the match to TRBD1 covers 7 bases. The CDR3 covers 12 residues. Unmatched junction bases numbered 6, after V lost 7 bases and J lost 7 bases. Germline-derived CDR1 and CDR2 are SNHLY and FYNNEI. In DNA form, the CDR3 reads TGTGCCAGCATCAGGGGGTGGGATGAAGCTTTCTTT. Its translation is CASIRGWDEAFF.